Listed below are T cell receptor beta chains from one sample, sequenced in a study of blood T cell repertoires in COVID-19. Some clones are missing from TCRdb's copy, which holds only in-frame ones; the method was immunoSEQ multiplex PCR. The sample lists 70,000 or so clones, under 85% occurring once. The sequenced sample was peripheral blood. Receptors were obtained from a man aged 65-85 years with acute or convalescent COVID-19. Each CDR3 is given with its conserved first and last residue. D genes are given only for firm matches. Some rows mark clone size as missing; the rest say once, few, many or name a class of expanded clone.

v_gene: TRBV4-1
j_gene: TRBJ1-2
d_gene: -
abundance: few
CDR3aa: CASSPSQGNYGYTF
CDR3nt: TGCGCCAGCAGCCCCTCACAGGGAAACTATGGCTACACCTTC

v_gene: TRBV29-1
j_gene: TRBJ1-5
d_gene: TRBD1
abundance: once
CDR3aa: CSVLTGQGGNQPQHF
CDR3nt: TGCAGCGTCCTGACAGGGCAGGGTGGCAATCAGCCCCAGCATTTT

v_gene: TRBV15
j_gene: TRBJ2-4
d_gene: TRBD1
abundance: -
CDR3aa: CATSRPGQFKNIQYF
CDR3nt: TGTGCCACCAGCAGACCGGGACAGTTTAAAAACATTCAGTACTTC

v_gene: TRBV7-9
j_gene: TRBJ2-3
d_gene: -
abundance: -
CDR3aa: CASSWSGSSTDTQYF
CDR3nt: TGTGCCAGCAGCTGGAGCGGAAGTAGCACAGATACGCAGTATTTT

v_gene: TRBV10-3
j_gene: TRBJ2-7
d_gene: -
abundance: -
CDR3aa: CAISEGQTDTYEQYF
CDR3nt: TGTGCCATCAGTGAGGGACAGACAGACACCTACGAGCAGTACTTC

v_gene: TRBV3-1/TRBV3-2
j_gene: TRBJ1-3
d_gene: -
abundance: -
CDR3aa: CASLNRDGNTIYF
CDR3nt: TGTGCCAGCCTTAACAGGGATGGAAACACCATATATTTT

v_gene: TRBV28
j_gene: TRBJ2-1
d_gene: TRBD2
abundance: -
CDR3aa: CASSWTSANEQFF
CDR3nt: TGTGCCAGCAGTTGGACTAGCGCTAATGAGCAGTTCTTC

v_gene: TRBV9
j_gene: TRBJ2-2
d_gene: TRBD2
abundance: -
CDR3aa: CASTLAGGSTGELFF
CDR3nt: TGTGCCAGCACCTTAGCGGGAGGGTCCACCGGGGAGCTGTTTTTT

v_gene: TRBV5-6
j_gene: TRBJ2-5
d_gene: TRBD1
abundance: -
CDR3aa: CASSPYGTGDQETQYF
CDR3nt: TGTGCCAGCAGCCCTTACGGGACAGGGGATCAAGAGACCCAGTACTTC

v_gene: TRBV20-1
j_gene: TRBJ2-5
d_gene: TRBD2
abundance: once
CDR3aa: CSASGTSGRAGTQYF
CDR3nt: TGCAGTGCTAGTGGGACTAGCGGGAGGGCCGGGACCCAGTACTTC

v_gene: TRBV25-1
j_gene: TRBJ2-5
d_gene: -
abundance: -
CDR3aa: CASSGDTAGETQYF
CDR3nt: TGTGCCAGCAGTGGGGACACCGCCGGGGAGACCCAGTACTTC

v_gene: TRBV19
j_gene: TRBJ1-5
d_gene: -
abundance: -
CDR3aa: CASKSAQGPLYSNQPQHF
CDR3nt: TGTGCCAGTAAATCTGCACAGGGCCCACTATATAGCAATCAGCCCCAGCATTTT

v_gene: TRBV5-1
j_gene: TRBJ2-1
d_gene: TRBD2
abundance: -
CDR3aa: CASSNGLAGIDEQFF
CDR3nt: TGCGCCAGCAGCAACGGACTAGCGGGAATAGATGAGCAGTTCTTC

v_gene: TRBV7-6
j_gene: TRBJ2-5
d_gene: -
abundance: -
CDR3aa: CASSLQSLAVQETQYF
CDR3nt: TGTGCCAGCAGCTTACAGAGTTTAGCGGTACAAGAGACCCAGTACTTC

v_gene: TRBV4-1
j_gene: TRBJ1-2
d_gene: -
abundance: -
CDR3aa: CASSARTDYGYTF
CDR3nt: TGCGCCAGCAGCGCACGAACGGACTATGGCTACACCTTC

v_gene: TRBV29-1
j_gene: TRBJ2-7
d_gene: -
abundance: -
CDR3aa: CSVVFVSRAAYEQYF
CDR3nt: TGCAGCGTTGTTTTCGTCAGCAGGGCCGCCTACGAGCAGTACTTC

v_gene: TRBV4-2
j_gene: TRBJ2-3
d_gene: TRBD2
abundance: -
CDR3aa: CASSQALASGLTDTQYF
CDR3nt: TGTGCCAGCAGCCAAGCTCTGGCTAGCGGATTGACAGATACGCAGTATTTT

v_gene: TRBV12-3/TRBV12-4
j_gene: TRBJ1-4
d_gene: -
abundance: once
CDR3aa: CASRRPRREKLFF
CDR3nt: TGTGCCAGCCGTCGGCCGCGGCGTGAAAAACTGTTTTTT

v_gene: TRBV19
j_gene: TRBJ2-7
d_gene: -
abundance: -
CDR3aa: CASSIAAWTGEQYF
CDR3nt: TGTGCCAGTAGTATTGCGGCCTGGACGGGAGAGCAGTACTTC

v_gene: TRBV19
j_gene: TRBJ2-5
d_gene: TRBD1
abundance: -
CDR3aa: CASRATGPLRETQYF
CDR3nt: TGTGCCAGTAGGGCGACAGGGCCCCTGAGGGAGACCCAGTACTTC

v_gene: TRBV28
j_gene: TRBJ1-5
d_gene: -
abundance: -
CDR3aa: CASSSPYFQPQHF
CDR3nt: TGTGCCAGCAGTTCCCCCTACTTTCAGCCCCAGCATTTT

v_gene: TRBV10-3
j_gene: TRBJ2-3
d_gene: -
abundance: -
CDR3aa: CATQSGWPDTQYF
CDR3nt: TGTGCCACCCAGTCAGGGTGGCCAGATACGCAGTATTTT

v_gene: TRBV5-1
j_gene: TRBJ2-5
d_gene: TRBD1
abundance: -
CDR3aa: CASSLAPTGLGETQYF
CDR3nt: TGCGCCAGCAGCTTGGCCCCGACAGGGCTGGGGGAGACCCAGTACTTC

v_gene: TRBV4-3
j_gene: TRBJ2-2
d_gene: -
abundance: few
CDR3aa: CASRNSFGELFF
CDR3nt: TGCGCCAGCAGAAATAGTTTCGGGGAGCTGTTTTTT

v_gene: TRBV7-2
j_gene: TRBJ1-1
d_gene: -
abundance: -
CDR3aa: CASSPTLNTEAFF
CDR3nt: TGTGCCAGCAGCCCCACACTGAACACTGAAGCTTTCTTT

v_gene: TRBV7-3
j_gene: TRBJ1-2
d_gene: -
abundance: few
CDR3aa: CASSSTGYRAGGYTF
CDR3nt: TGTGCCAGCAGCTCCACCGGGTACAGGGCTGGTGGCTACACCTTC

v_gene: TRBV25-1
j_gene: TRBJ1-1
d_gene: -
abundance: -
CDR3aa: CASSEWANTEAFF
CDR3nt: TGTGCCAGCAGTGAATGGGCGAACACTGAAGCTTTCTTT

v_gene: TRBV3-1/TRBV3-2
j_gene: TRBJ1-1
d_gene: TRBD1
abundance: -
CDR3aa: CASRTGQEAFF
CDR3nt: TGTGCCAGCAGAACGGGACAGGAAGCTTTCTTT

v_gene: TRBV27
j_gene: TRBJ2-1
d_gene: TRBD2
abundance: -
CDR3aa: CASSLGGSYNEQFF
CDR3nt: TGTGCCAGCAGTTTGGGCGGGAGCTACAATGAGCAGTTCTTC

v_gene: TRBV9
j_gene: TRBJ1-2
d_gene: -
abundance: -
CDR3aa: CASSPSPDSWMGYTF
CDR3nt: TGTGCCAGCAGCCCCAGCCCGGACAGTTGGATGGGCTACACCTTC

v_gene: TRBV29-1
j_gene: TRBJ1-1
d_gene: TRBD1
abundance: -
CDR3aa: CSVPKGDSALAFF
CDR3nt: TGCAGCGTCCCTAAGGGGGACAGCGCTCTGGCTTTCTTT

v_gene: TRBV18
j_gene: TRBJ1-5
d_gene: -
abundance: few
CDR3aa: CASSPARDSNQPQHF
CDR3nt: TGTGCCAGCTCACCCGCGAGGGATAGCAATCAGCCCCAGCATTTT

v_gene: TRBV6-1
j_gene: TRBJ1-5
d_gene: -
abundance: -
CDR3aa: CASSEKWARGADQPQHF
CDR3nt: TGTGCCAGCAGTGAAAAATGGGCGCGGGGGGCCGATCAGCCCCAGCATTTT

v_gene: TRBV5-1
j_gene: TRBJ1-1
d_gene: TRBD1
abundance: -
CDR3aa: CASSPRTGMMNTEAFF
CDR3nt: TGCGCCAGCAGCCCGCGGACAGGTATGATGAACACTGAAGCTTTCTTT

v_gene: TRBV4-3
j_gene: TRBJ2-1
d_gene: -
abundance: -
CDR3aa: CASSARLVEFSYNEQFF
CDR3nt: TGCGCCAGCAGCGCTCGATTGGTAGAATTTTCCTACAATGAGCAGTTCTTC

v_gene: TRBV11-2
j_gene: TRBJ2-5
d_gene: TRBD1
abundance: -
CDR3aa: CASSLDGDRDGETQYF
CDR3nt: TGTGCCAGCAGCTTAGATGGGGACAGGGATGGAGAGACCCAGTACTTC

v_gene: TRBV19
j_gene: TRBJ2-7
d_gene: -
abundance: -
CDR3aa: CASSIGQGIDEQYF
CDR3nt: TGTGCCAGTAGTATTGGGCAGGGTATCGACGAGCAGTACTTC

v_gene: TRBV7-2
j_gene: TRBJ2-1
d_gene: -
abundance: -
CDR3aa: CASSLMGGEQFF
CDR3nt: TGTGCCAGCAGCTTAATGGGCGGGGAGCAGTTCTTC

v_gene: TRBV5-1
j_gene: TRBJ1-3
d_gene: -
abundance: -
CDR3aa: CASSSERGSGNTIYF
CDR3nt: TGCGCCAGCAGCTCCGAAAGGGGCTCTGGAAACACCATATATTTT

v_gene: TRBV4-1
j_gene: TRBJ2-7
d_gene: -
abundance: few
CDR3aa: CASSQESPTRGEQYF
CDR3nt: TGCGCCAGCAGCCAAGAGTCGCCTACCAGGGGCGAGCAGTACTTC

v_gene: TRBV7-9
j_gene: TRBJ1-2
d_gene: -
abundance: -
CDR3aa: CASSPNNGYTF
CDR3nt: TGTGCCAGCAGCCCGAACAATGGCTACACCTTC

v_gene: TRBV7-2
j_gene: TRBJ2-4
d_gene: -
abundance: -
CDR3aa: CASSLAAGADIQYF
CDR3nt: TGTGCCAGCAGCTTAGCGGCAGGGGCGGACATTCAGTACTTC

v_gene: TRBV7-3
j_gene: TRBJ2-1
d_gene: -
abundance: -
CDR3aa: CASSLVDEQFF
CDR3nt: TGTGCCAGCAGCTTAGTCGATGAGCAGTTCTTC

v_gene: TRBV4-2
j_gene: TRBJ2-7
d_gene: TRBD1
abundance: -
CDR3aa: CASSRGTVAYEQYF
CDR3nt: TGTGCCAGCAGCCGAGGGACAGTCGCCTACGAGCAGTACTTC

v_gene: TRBV4-3
j_gene: TRBJ1-3
d_gene: -
abundance: -
CDR3aa: CASSQDEGHSGNTIYF
CDR3nt: TGCGCCAGCAGCCAAGACGAGGGCCACTCTGGAAACACCATATATTTT

v_gene: TRBV7-3
j_gene: TRBJ2-1
d_gene: -
abundance: -
CDR3aa: CASSLIAGPYNEQFF
CDR3nt: TGTGCCAGCAGCTTAATAGCAGGGCCCTACAATGAGCAGTTCTTC

v_gene: TRBV28
j_gene: TRBJ1-1
d_gene: TRBD1
abundance: -
CDR3aa: CASSSTGTGRTEAFF
CDR3nt: TGTGCCAGCAGTTCAACCGGGACAGGGAGGACTGAAGCTTTCTTT

v_gene: TRBV6-5
j_gene: TRBJ1-1
d_gene: -
abundance: few
CDR3aa: CASSYPEASTEAFF
CDR3nt: TGTGCCAGCAGTTACCCGGAGGCGAGCACTGAAGCTTTCTTT

v_gene: TRBV19
j_gene: TRBJ1-3
d_gene: -
abundance: -
CDR3aa: CASSTAGTPGNTIYF
CDR3nt: TGTGCCAGTAGTACAGCCGGGACTCCCGGAAACACCATATATTTT

v_gene: TRBV6-2/TRBV6-3
j_gene: TRBJ2-5
d_gene: TRBD2
abundance: -
CDR3aa: CASSFGLAGGRPQETQYF
CDR3nt: TGTGCCAGCAGCTTCGGACTAGCGGGAGGGCGGCCCCAAGAGACCCAGTACTTC

v_gene: TRBV28
j_gene: TRBJ1-2
d_gene: TRBD1
abundance: once
CDR3aa: CASSAGTAFYGYTF
CDR3nt: TGTGCCAGCAGTGCCGGGACAGCATTCTATGGCTACACCTTC

v_gene: TRBV28
j_gene: TRBJ2-7
d_gene: TRBD1
abundance: -
CDR3aa: CAFRTGGHEQYF
CDR3nt: TGTGCCTTCCGGACAGGCGGGCACGAGCAGTACTTC

v_gene: TRBV2
j_gene: TRBJ1-6
d_gene: -
abundance: -
CDR3aa: CASNPGVNSPLHF
CDR3nt: TGTGCCAGCAATCCGGGAGTGAATTCACCCCTCCACTTT